This T cell receptor (beta chain) was observed in a study of shared clonotypes between healthy human individuals. Overall study: Per-donor plates numbered three CD4 naive, three CD4 memory, two CD8 naive and one CD8 memory.

This CDR3 contains 16 residues. The trim removed 6 bases at V and 6 bases at J, leaving 16 bases unmatched. Germline V gene data show CDR1 as MNHEY and CDR2 as SMNVEV (reference sequence). Study-wide results and caveats: The donor pool, a small one, limited the genetic and exposure-history diversity represented. Clonotype sharing across a few donors was observed for around 4.5% of naive CD4 clonotypes.

Sequencing was performed with immunoSEQ multiplex PCR; in TCRdb, only in-frame clones are kept and a portion is missing. The table has 600,000 to 750,000 clones, 72% seen once. As to this clone: Its antigen is still unknown.

The sequenced sample was memory CD4+ T cells sorted from blood. The subset here: CD45RA-negative fraction. This chain uses TRBV27 with TRBJ2-7, with 8 bases identical to TRBD2. The receptor's source is a young woman in good health. The CDR3 spells CASRKNAGTSFSEQYF. The CDR3 DNA reads as TGTGCCAGCAGAAAAAATGCCGGGACTAGTTTTTCCGAGCAGTACTTC.